This T cell receptor beta chain was recorded in a study of blood T cell repertoires in COVID-19. Profiled with immunoSEQ multiplex PCR; TCRdb holds only in-frame clones, not every one. This table holds under 200,000 clones, 70% to 90% found once. With 2 bases clipped from V and 8 bases from J, the junction kept 6 bases outside the gene matches. This CDR3 comprises 14 residues. Germline loops: CDR1 SGHTA, CDR2 FQGTGA. The sample was peripheral blood. The chain joins TRBV7-3 to TRBJ1-2; 9 bases map to TRBD1. The clonotype originates from a man aged 55 to 70 with acute or convalescent COVID-19. CDR3 region: CASSLLSGTGGYTF. As DNA, the CDR3 is TGTGCCAGCAGCTTACTGTCCGGGACAGGGGGCTACACCTTC.